This TCR beta chain came from a study of blood T cell repertoires in COVID-19. This CDR3 region has 14 residues. CDR1 and CDR2 from the germline V gene are MNHEY and SMNVEV (reference sequence). V trimming: 5 bases; J trimming: 2 bases; junction bases outside the gene matches: 5. Methods used by the authors: Nucleated cell number was recorded as an estimate derived from reference gene primer amplification. Generated by immunoSEQ multiplex PCR, the TCRdb table keeps only in-frame clones and is missing some. That table gives V, J and clone size, and the DNA gave D and trimming. The table shows 80,000 to 90,000 clones, with roughly four fifths occurring only once.

The sequence was collected from a woman between 70 and 85 years old with acute or convalescent COVID-19. The rearrangement uses TRBV27 and TRBJ2-7, with 8 bases matching TRBD1. Source material: peripheral blood. CDR3 DNA: TGTGCCAGCAGTCCGTTGGACAGGGCCTACGAGCAGTACTTC. This codes for CASSPLDRAYEQYF.